This TCR beta chain was sequenced during a study of shared clonotypes between healthy human individuals. Study at large: There were three CD4 naive, three CD4 memory, two CD8 naive and one CD8 memory plates per donor. Findings and caveats of the study: Between a handful of donors, naive CD4 clonotypes were shared at a level of about 5%.

Regarding this clone: What it binds is unknown. The sample carries other DNA sequences with the same CDR3.

V lost 6 bases, J lost 4 bases, and 6 bases stayed unmatched. In germline, CDR1 is SQVTM, CDR2 ANQGSEA. The CDR3 sequence is 13 residues long. Samples underwent the assay at deep level. Source study methods: ImmunoSEQ output held junction-only sequences without quality scores, so filtering differed. The repertoire was sequenced with immunoSEQ multiplex PCR; TCRdb's copy has only in-frame clones and lacks some. V and J calls and clone size come straight from that table; D and trimming were deduced from the DNA. The sample includes 1.5 million to 2.5 million clones, approximately 95% seen only once; the top ten take 1.2%. Naive CD8 cells lacked CD45RO, underwent positive selection for CCR7 and left out terminally differentiated effector memory CD45RA+ cells.

Sequenced input: naive CD8+ T cells sorted from blood. The sequence came from a man aged 18 to 35 in good health. The gene calls are TRBV29-1 and TRBJ2-7; TRBD1 matches at 10 bases. CDR3 amino acids: CSVAPGQGYEQYF. DNA of the CDR3: TGCAGCGTCGCACCGGGACAGGGGTACGAGCAGTACTTC.